Shown below are 28 T cell receptor beta chains from a single sample sequenced in a study of T cell responses to AZD1222 COVID-19 vaccine. TCRdb keeps only in-frame clones here, not all; method: immunoSEQ multiplex PCR. Of roughly 180,000 clones listed, 80% to 90% are singletons. The sequencing here drew on peripheral blood, taken on day 0 of AZD1222 vaccination. The receptors were gathered from an adult in good health.

CDR3 sequence (DNA): TGTGCCAGCAGCACGAGGGGGAACCTCAATCAGCCCCAGCATTTT. Protein product: CASSTRGNLNQPQHF. The genes are TRBV5-6 and TRBJ1-5; possibly TRBD1 for D (6 bases). Germline CDR1 and CDR2: SGHDT and YYEEEE. The CDR3 loop spans 15 amino acids. Trimming shortened V by 4 bases and J by 3 bases, and 14 bases separated the two germline ends. Based on the CDR3 plus reference TRBV5-6 and TRBJ1-5, the full variable domain is DAGVTQSPTHLIKTRGQQVTLRCSPKSGHDTVSWYQQALGQGPQFIFQYYEEEERQRGNFPDRFSGHQFPNYSSELNVNALLLGDSALYLCASSTRGNLNQPQHFGDGTRLSIL.

The rearrangement uses TRBV19 and TRBJ1-5, with D possibly matching TRBD1 (5 bases). Trimming left V 3 bases short and J 1 base short, with 13 bases between. The CDR3 spans 16 residues. CDR1 and CDR2 (germline): LNHDA, SQIVND (reference sequence). CDR3 nucleotides: TGTGCCAGTAGTATGAACGTAGGGGTCAGCAATCAGCCCCAGCATTTT. It encodes CASSMNVGVSNQPQHF.

This sequence joins TRBV5-1 and TRBJ2-1, with 11 bases lining up with TRBD2. CDR1 and CDR2 (germline): SGHRS, YFSETQ. V shed 3 bases, J shed 8 bases, and the junction held 16 bases outside the gene matches. The CDR3 runs 18 residues. CDR3 coding DNA: TGCGCCAGCAGCTCCGCCGGTAGCGGGGGGGCAGTTTACCATGAGCAGTTCTTC. Protein sequence: CASSSAGSGGAVYHEQFF.

This clone is a singleton in its sample. The genes are TRBV19 and TRBJ1-1; unclear D gene. CDR1 and CDR2 (germline): LNHDA, SQIVND (reference sequence). Trimming removed 3 bases at V and 1 base at J, with 12 bases between. The CDR3 contains 15 residues. CDR3: CASSILGSRNTEAFF. The DNA of the CDR3 is TGTGCCAGTAGTATTTTGGGCAGTAGGAACACTGAAGCTTTCTTT.

This chain uses TRBV4-1 with TRBJ1-5; 7 bases are shared with TRBD1. The junction had 8 bases not matched to a gene; V was cut back by 2 bases and J by 4 bases. The CDR3 is made up of 16 amino acids. Per the germline V gene, CDR1 is MGHRA and CDR2 is YSYEKL. CDR3 protein: CASSQLTGVTNQPQHF. As DNA, the CDR3 is TGCGCCAGCAGCCAACTAACAGGGGTTACAAATCAGCCCCAGCATTTT.

The J gene is TRBJ2-7, the V gene TRBV5-5; TRBD1 matches at 8 bases. Germline V gene sequence: CDR1 SGHKS, CDR2 YYEKEE (reference sequence). The CDR3 covers 16 residues. Trimming took 4 bases from V and 1 from J; bases not matched to a gene: 10. CDR3 nucleotide sequence: TGTGCCAGCAGCCCAACAGGGGGACTTTTGTCCTACGAGCAGTACTTC. Its translation: CASSPTGGLLSYEQYF.

This sequence joins TRBV7-6 and TRBJ2-3; D is unclear. V lost 5 bases and J 4 bases, leaving 16 bases between the germline ends. This CDR3 is 15 amino acids long. Germline loops: CDR1 SGHVS, CDR2 FNYEAQ. The CDR3 DNA follows: TGTGCCAGCAGCCTCCGACCGGTCTTCGCAGATACGCAGTATTTT. This translates into CASSLRPVFADTQYF.

About this clone: A read error may account for a junction end that differs from germline. The chain uses TRBV7-7 and TRBJ2-1; 9 nucleotides line up with TRBD2. CDR3 length: 13 residues. Looked up from germline, CDR1 is SSHAT and CDR2 is FNYEAQ (reference sequence). The CDR3 bases are TGTGCTAGCAGCGGGGGACTAGCTAATGAGCAGTTCTTC. Translating it yields CASSGGLANEQFF.

This clone was detected a few times. The V call is TRBV24-1, the J call TRBJ2-1, with D possibly TRBD2 on 6 matching bases. Trimming cost V 3 bases and J 0 bases, with 11 bases left between them. The CDR3 covers 16 residues. Germline CDR1 is KGHDR and CDR2 is SFDVKD. DNA of the CDR3: TGTGCCACCAGTGATAGAGACGGGAGCTCCTACAATGAGCAGTTCTTC. This gives the protein CATSDRDGSSYNEQFF.

The genes are TRBV11-2 and TRBJ2-7, with 8 bases that match TRBD1. The CDR3 has 14 amino acids. J was trimmed by 2 bases and V by 0 bases; bases with no gene match: 0. CDR1 SGHAT and CDR2 FQNNGV come from the germline V gene. The CDR3 sequence is CASSLEQGAYEQYV. CDR3 DNA: TGTGCCAGCAGCTTAGAACAGGGGGCCTACGAGCAGTACGTC.

The V gene is TRBV7-9, the J gene TRBJ2-7; tentative D call: TRBD1 (7 bases). Trimming took 6 bases from V and 2 from J, leaving 14 bases between them. The CDR3 has 14 residues. Germline lookup yields CDR1 SEHNR and CDR2 FQNEAQ (reference sequence). CDR3: CASSGGRGAYEQYF. The DNA of the CDR3 is TGTGCCAGCAGTGGAGGCAGGGGGGCCTACGAGCAGTACTTC. The variable domain in full, with the rest retrieved from reference TRBV7-9 and TRBJ2-7, is DTGVSQNPRHKITKRGQNVTFRCDPISEHNRLYWYRQTLGQGPEFLTYFQNEAQLEKSRLLSDRFSAERPKGSFSTLEIQRTEQGDSAMYLCASSGGRGAYEQYFGPGTRLTVT.

The V gene is TRBV21-1, the J gene TRBJ2-7; the table gives TRBD1 as D, unverified against the DNA. TRBV21-1 is described as a pseudogene. CDR3 length: 15 residues. CDR3 in amino acids: CASSWWGPPSYEQYV. CDR3 nucleotide sequence: TGTGCCAGCAGCTGGTGGGGCCCGCCCTCCTACGAGCAGTACGTC.

The V call is TRBV5-6, the J call TRBJ1-1; 9 bases align to TRBD1. CDR3 length: 14 residues. V was clipped by 6 bases and J by 6 bases; unmatched bases: 9. The germline gives CDR1 SGHDT, CDR2 YYEEEE. The CDR3 DNA follows: TGTGCCAGCATCCTCGGACAGGGGAGGGCTGAAGCTTTCTTT. It specifies CASILGQGRAEAFF.

CDR3 bases: TGTGCCATCGGGTCTGGGGCCAACGTCCTGACTTTC. Protein: CAIGSGANVLTF. V gene TRBV10-3 combines with J gene TRBJ2-6; D is unclear. This CDR3 comprises 12 residues. Germline V gene data show CDR1 as ENHRY and CDR2 as SYGVKD. Deletions cut 8 bases from V and 1 base from J, with 3 bases between.

The chain is built from TRBV6-5 and TRBJ1-5, with D hard to call. Trimming stripped 1 base from V and 4 bases from J, with 5 bases between. In germline, CDR1 is MNHEY, CDR2 SVGAGI. CDR3 length: 13 amino acids. Here the CDR3 reads CASSYLGNQPQHF. CDR3 sequence (DNA): TGTGCCAGCAGTTACTTGGGGAATCAGCCCCAGCATTTT.

The V gene is TRBV20-1, the J gene TRBJ2-3; D unclear. The CDR3 spans 15 residues. Germline V lookup: CDR1 DFQATT, CDR2 SNEGSKA (reference sequence). Between the trimmed V and J ends, which lost 3 bases and 0 bases, there was a span of 13 bases. The CDR3 is CSASAQPSSTDTQYF. CDR3 in DNA: TGCAGTGCTAGTGCCCAGCCCTCTAGCACAGATACGCAGTATTTT.

V and J are TRBV7-3 and TRBJ2-7; 7 nucleotides align to TRBD2. The CDR3 has 15 residues. V was clipped by 5 bases and J by 3 bases; unmatched bases: 10. Germline CDR1 SGHTA, CDR2 FQGTGA. CDR3 in DNA: TGTGCCAGCAGCCCCTCGGGAGGACTTCTCTACGAGCAGTACTTC. Protein: CASSPSGGLLYEQYF.

This clone has just one count. J is TRBJ2-7 and V is TRBV4-3, with 8 bases that match TRBD2. Trimming took 0 bases from V and 3 from J; bases not matched to a gene: 4. This CDR3 is built from 15 residues. Germline V gives CDR1 LGHNA, CDR2 YSLEER. The DNA for the CDR3 is TGCGCCAGCAGCCAAGATTTGGCGGGGGGCTACGAGCAGTACTTC. Amino acids: CASSQDLAGGYEQYF.

The chain employs TRBV27 and TRBJ2-7; no definite D call. Germline V gene sequence: CDR1 MNHEY, CDR2 SMNVEV (reference sequence). V lost 1 base, J lost 5 bases, and 18 bases lay in between. The CDR3 length is 16 residues. CDR3 sequence reads: CASSLLAVGVGHEQYF. The CDR3 coding sequence is TGTGCCAGCAGTTTATTGGCGGTTGGGGTCGGGCACGAGCAGTACTTC.

This chain links TRBV27 with TRBJ2-1; D is possibly TRBD1 (6 bases). The CDR3 totals 13 residues. Trimming shortened V by 6 bases and J by 3 bases, and 9 bases separated the two germline ends. CDR1 is MNHEY, CDR2 SMNVEV, per germline (reference sequence). The CDR3 coding sequence is TGTGCCAGCAGCATGACAGGCTACAATGAGCAGTTCTTC. This translates into CASSMTGYNEQFF.

The chain carries TRBV7-6 and TRBJ2-7; weak D call: TRBD2 (6 bases). V was cut by 1 base and J by 5 bases, with 9 bases left in between. The CDR3 runs 13 residues. In germline, CDR1 is SGHVS, CDR2 FNYEAQ. CDR3 sequence (DNA): TGTGCCAGCAGCTTAGTGTCTAGCGACGAGCAGTACTTC. It yields the protein CASSLVSSDEQYF.

This clone was observed once. CDR3 nucleotide sequence: TGTGCCAGCAGTTACTTGAGAGAGGGCTGGGAGACCCAGTACTTC. This sequence encodes CASSYLREGWETQYF. The V and J genes are TRBV6-6 and TRBJ2-5, with a weak D call TRBD2 (5 bases). CDR3 length: 15 amino acids. In germline, CDR1 is MNHNY, CDR2 SVGAGI (reference sequence). V lost 1 base and J 5 bases, leaving 14 bases between the germline ends.

The chain combines TRBV28 with TRBJ1-2; the D gene is possibly TRBD1 (6 bases). With 2 bases removed from V and 8 bases from J, the gap between germline ends came to 18 bases. The CDR3 has 15 amino acids. Germline CDR1 MDHEN, CDR2 SYDVKM. CDR3 sequence (DNA): TGTGCCAGCAGTTTAAGGGGGAGTGAGATGGGCGGCTACACCTTC. Its protein product is CASSLRGSEMGGYTF.

The rearrangement links TRBV4-3 to TRBJ1-2, with TRBD1 matching over 11 bases. Germline V gene sequence: CDR1 LGHNA, CDR2 YSLEER. V shed 3 bases, J shed 7 bases, and the junction held 7 bases outside the gene matches. This CDR3 has 15 residues. The CDR3 region is CASSHARTGGLGYTF. For the CDR3, the DNA is TGCGCCAGCAGCCATGCCCGGACAGGGGGCCTTGGCTACACCTTC.

The chain is built from TRBV2 and TRBJ2-5, with unresolved D. CDR1 and CDR2 (germline): SNHLY, FYNNEI. The V end lost 1 base, the J end lost 2 bases, and 8 bases lay between the germline ends. The CDR3 runs to 14 residues. In nucleotides, the CDR3 is TGTGCCAGCAGTGAAGGGGTCAGACAAGAGACCCAGTACTTC. Protein sequence: CASSEGVRQETQYF. The variable domain in full, completed from reference TRBV2 and TRBJ2-5, reads EPEVTQTPSHQVTQMGQEVILRCVPISNHLYFYWYRQILGQKVEFLVSFYNNEISEKSEIFDDQFSVERPDGSNFTLKIRSTKLEDSAMYFCASSEGVRQETQYFGPGTRLLVL.

This chain uses TRBV11-3 with TRBJ2-1; 9 nucleotides line up with TRBD2. V gave up 5 bases and J gave up 5 bases; unmatched junction bases: 7. The CDR3 has 15 residues. The germline V gene has CDR1 SGHNT and CDR2 YENEEA. CDR3 DNA: TGTGCCAGCAGCCCGAGCGGGGGGCGTAACAATGAGCAGTTCTTC. It yields the protein CASSPSGGRNNEQFF.

In DNA form, the CDR3 reads TGTGCCAGCAGTGAGGGACAGATCAACACTGAAGCTTTCTTT. This translates into CASSEGQINTEAFF. The chain couples TRBV25-1 to TRBJ1-1; TRBD1 matches at 7 bases. Germline V gene sequence: CDR1 MGHDK, CDR2 SYGVNS. Germline trimming cut 3 bases from V and 2 bases from J; bases unmatched to any gene: 3. CDR3 length equals 14 residues.

The chain joins TRBV7-2 to TRBJ2-7; possible D gene TRBD1, 6 bases. V dropped 4 bases and J dropped 3 bases, with 10 bases sitting between them. From germline, CDR1 is SGHTA and CDR2 FQGNSA. The CDR3 length is 13 residues. This CDR3 reads CASSSGTRYEQYV. The CDR3 bases are TGTGCCAGCAGCTCCGGGACACGCTACGAGCAGTACGTC.